This entry lists 20 T cell receptor beta chains sequenced from one sample in a study of blood T cells in healthy people across ages. For the second PCR, which ran for about 7 to 12 cycles, a sample-barcoded 5' primer and a J-beta primer mix were used. Using its own MiXCR run on the 5' RACE reads, TCRdb lists one record per CDR3 protein. The data hold hundreds of thousands of distinct CDR3 sequences, with roughly 32% observed a single time. The sequencing input was blood. The receptors here all came from a woman older than 75 in good health.

This clonotype was detected many times. The chain has TRBV29-1 and TRBJ1-4, with D possibly matching TRBD1 (6 bases). Germline V gene lookup returns CDR1 SQVTM and CDR2 ANQGSEA. V shed 7 bases and J shed 7 bases, with 16 bases lying between them. The CDR3 is made up of 13 amino acids. CDR3 region: CSAAGGASEKLFF. DNA of the CDR3: TGCAGCGCCGCCGGGGGGGCCAGTGAAAAACTGTTTTTT.

The chain links TRBV21-1 to TRBJ2-1; TRBD1 is taken as the D call from the table, unchecked against the DNA. TRBV21-1 has pseudogene status. The CDR3 consists of 18 residues. The CDR3 reads CASSKEGTGLSSYNEQFF. The CDR3 DNA reads TGTGCCAGCAGCAAAGAGGGGACAGGCTTAAGCTCCTACAATGAGCAGTTCTTC.

The V call is TRBV29-1, the J call TRBJ2-3; 10 bases align to TRBD2. Trimming at V came to 7 bases and at J to 5 bases, leaving 18 bases not matched to a gene. The CDR3 runs 17 residues. Germline V CDR1 and CDR2: SQVTM, ANQGSEA. The CDR3 bases are TGCAGCGCCTGCGGGGTAGCGGGAGGATCTCTAGAAGATACGCAGTATTTT. It specifies CSACGVAGGSLEDTQYF.

The genes are TRBV9 and TRBJ2-7; D remains ambiguous. Germline CDR1 and CDR2: SGDLS and YYNGEE. The CDR3 is 14 amino acids. Trimming took 2 bases from V and 5 from J, leaving 14 bases between them. This chain's CDR3 is CASSVRTESNEQYF. The DNA for the CDR3 is TGTGCCAGCAGCGTCCGGACGGAATCCAACGAGCAGTACTTC.

The J gene is TRBJ1-2, the V gene TRBV28; 9 nucleotides align to TRBD1. Germline V lookup: CDR1 MDHEN, CDR2 SYDVKM. CDR3 length equals 15 residues. The ends lost 4 bases at V and 6 bases at J; junction bases unmatched: 9. CDR3 DNA sequence: TGTGCCAGCAGTTCGGGGACAGGGTGGCTCAATGGCTACACCTTC. This encodes CASSSGTGWLNGYTF.

Many counts were recorded for this clonotype. The rearrangement uses TRBV28 and TRBJ2-7, with 13 bases lining up with TRBD2. This CDR3 is 16 amino acids long. V lost 6 bases to trimming and J lost 6 bases; unmatched junction nucleotides: 11. CDR1 is MDHEN and CDR2 is SYDVKM in the germline V gene. The CDR3 nucleotides are TGTGCCAGCAGCCCACTAGCGGGGGGGCAATTTGGCGAGCAGTACTTC. Translating gives CASSPLAGGQFGEQYF.

The genes are TRBV11-1 and TRBJ2-5; the D gene could be TRBD1 or TRBD2 (5 bases each). Germline lookup yields CDR1 SGHAT and CDR2 FQDESV (reference sequence). This CDR3 is built from 14 residues. V was pared by 5 bases and J by 4 bases, with 14 bases between. The CDR3 sequence is CASSRGRTTETQYF. For the CDR3, the DNA is TGTGCCAGCAGCCGAGGGCGGACAACAGAGACCCAGTACTTC.

Comments on this clonotype: A single base separates this from a much larger clone, so it may be a read error. The V gene is TRBV12-5, the J gene TRBJ2-5; 11 bases match TRBD1. CDR3 length equals 18 residues. Germline CDR1 reads LGHNT; CDR2 reads FRNRAP. V was pared by 1 base and J by 11 bases, with 18 bases of the junction left unmatched. The CDR3 nucleotides are TGTGCTAGTGGTTTGGCCCGGGACAGGGGGATAAAGTACAATGAGCAGTACTTC. Translated: CASGLARDRGIKYNEQYF.

This clonotype appeared a few times. V usage is TRBV15 and J usage is TRBJ2-4; D call uncertain. The DNA matches TRBJ2-7 better at its end, which makes the J call doubtful. The V gene's germline CDR1 is LNHNV and CDR2 YYDKDF (reference sequence). The length of the CDR3 is 15 residues. The DNA of the CDR3 is TGTGCCACCAGCAGAGATTTGGCCCCCACCTACGAGCAGTACTTC. It codes for CATSRDLAPTYEQYF.

This clonotype was seen only once. The gene calls are TRBV20-1 and TRBJ2-7, with TRBD1 matching 7 bases. Germline CDR1 reads DFQATT; CDR2 reads SNEGSKA (reference sequence). Trimming cost V 5 bases and J 4 bases; bases outside gene matches: 8. This CDR3 comprises 13 residues. CDR3 nucleotide sequence: TGCAGTGCTGGGCGACAGGGCAAGTACGAGCAGTACTTC. Translated: CSAGRQGKYEQYF.

This clonotype was detected many times. The genes are TRBV15 and TRBJ2-1; TRBD1 agrees at 8 bases. Looked up from germline, CDR1 is LNHNV and CDR2 is YYDKDF (reference sequence). V gave up 3 bases and J gave up 4 bases; unmatched junction bases: 5. CDR3 size: 15 residues. Here the CDR3 DNA reads TGTGCCACCAGCAGTACAGGGGGGAGGTACAATGAGCAGTTCTTC. It yields the protein CATSSTGGRYNEQFF.

This clonotype was counted many times. The chain combines TRBV11-2 with TRBJ2-5, with D possibly being TRBD2 (6 bases). The CDR3 is 15 amino acids. Deletions cut 1 base from V and 2 bases from J, with 11 bases between. Germline V gene sequence: CDR1 SGHAT, CDR2 FQNNGV. The CDR3 sequence: CASSLGAGPQETQYF. The CDR3 DNA is TGTGCCAGCAGCTTAGGTGCGGGGCCACAAGAGACCCAGTACTTC.

The sample holds many counts of this clonotype. The chain links TRBV7-9 to TRBJ2-3, with D perhaps assigned TRBD1 or TRBD2 (5 bases each). The germline CDR1 and CDR2 sequences are SEHNR and FQNEAQ (reference sequence). This CDR3 comprises 14 residues. Trimming shortened V by 5 bases and J by 2 bases, and 11 bases separated the two germline ends. CDR3 protein: CASSPWGITDTQYF. CDR3 bases: TGTGCCAGCAGCCCCTGGGGGATCACAGATACGCAGTATTTT.

This clonotype was picked up a small number of times. The chain links TRBV7-9 to TRBJ1-1; TRBD1 aligns across 7 bases. V was clipped by 3 bases and J by 1 base; unmatched bases: 8. This CDR3 has 16 amino acids. The germline CDR1 and CDR2 sequences are SEHNR and FQNEAQ (reference sequence). The CDR3: CASSFFGHRGNTEAFF. In DNA, the CDR3 is TGTGCCAGCAGCTTTTTCGGGCACAGGGGGAACACTGAAGCTTTCTTT.

This clonotype was observed once. The rearrangement links TRBV4-1 to TRBJ1-4, with D possibly matching TRBD1 (5 bases). The V and J ends lost 1 base and 7 bases respectively, with 13 bases between them. The CDR3 is made up of 15 amino acids. Germline lookup yields CDR1 MGHRA and CDR2 YSYEKL. The CDR3 bases are TGCGCCAGCAGCCAAGCCCTACAGGCCCTTGAAAAACTGTTTTTT. Translating it yields CASSQALQALEKLFF.

Concerning this clonotype: A much larger clone is a single base away; this may be a read error. V gene TRBV6-6 combines with J gene TRBJ2-5, with a tentative D call TRBD1 (5 bases). This CDR3 has 15 residues. Trimming cost V 5 bases and J 11 bases, with 24 bases left between them. The germline CDR1 and CDR2 sequences are MNHNY and SVGAGI (reference sequence). CDR3 DNA sequence: TGTGCCAGCAGTATGGGGCGGCGCCAGTACAATGAGCAGTACTTC. The encoded protein is CASSMGRRQYNEQYF.

This rearrangement joins TRBV6-2 or TRBV6-3 to TRBJ2-7; no clear D gene. The CDR3 has 15 residues. CDR1 and CDR2 (germline): MNHEY, SVGEGT. The V and J ends lost 7 bases and 4 bases respectively, with 20 bases between them. The DNA for the CDR3 is TGTGCCAGCACGTATCGTAGAACAGAGCCTTACGAGCAGTACTTC. Its translation: CASTYRRTEPYEQYF.

This clonotype has more than one count but fewer than ten. The rearrangement uses TRBV5-1 and TRBJ2-3; D is possibly TRBD2 (6 bases). This CDR3 spans 17 amino acids. The V and J ends lost 1 base and 0 bases respectively, with 15 bases between them. Germline CDR1 reads SGHRS; CDR2 reads YFSETQ. DNA for the CDR3: TGCGCCAGCAGCTTGATAAGAGGGGCGGGGAGCACAGATACGCAGTATTTT. This sequence encodes CASSLIRGAGSTDTQYF.

Only a few counts were recorded for this clonotype. Possible read error: a much larger clone is one base away. This chain uses TRBV12-3 or TRBV12-4 with TRBJ2-1, with 11 bases aligning to TRBD2. Gene TRBJ2-7 matches the end of the DNA better, so the J call may be wrong. The CDR3 consists of 14 residues. CDR3 loop: CASRASGGNNEQYF. CDR3 nucleotide sequence: TGTGCCAGCAGGGCTAGCGGGGGGAACAATGAGCAGTACTTC.

This chain links TRBV2 with TRBJ1-5; D gene unclear. The CDR3 has 13 amino acids. With 8 bases removed from V and 0 bases from J, the gap between germline ends came to 8 bases. From germline, CDR1 is SNHLY and CDR2 FYNNEI. CDR3 protein: CASDRDSNQPQHF. CDR3 nucleotide sequence: TGTGCCAGCGACCGGGATAGCAATCAGCCCCAGCATTTT.